In this sample, the clone carrying this TCR beta chain turned up a few times. The antigen remains undetermined. TCRdb recomputed calls from the reads with MiXCR, one row per CDR3 protein. The table shows about 350,000 distinct CDR3 sequences, with about 32% occurring only once. These data belong to a study of T cell repertoires in cytomegalovirus infection. Overall study: As its CMV epitopes, the study selected recently identified HLA-C-restricted and well-studied HLA-B-restricted targets. Based on public TCR beta signatures, there were indications of CMV infection and of a matching HLA type. Whole-study results and caveats: CMV-specific TCR beta clonotypes restricted by HLA-C were the ones dominating the ex vivo response.

The CDR3 runs to 13 residues. The V gene end was trimmed by 4 bases and the J gene end by 5 bases; junction bases not matched to a gene: 4. Germline values: CDR1 MDHEN, CDR2 SYDVKM. This sequence was found in a human donor in good health (CMV status not recorded). Some clones in this sample may be carry-over from other donors' samples. This material consisted of cultured PBMCs, taken from culture after CMV antigen stimulation. J is TRBJ2-7 and V is TRBV28; 8 nucleotides match TRBD2. CDR3 in DNA: TGTGCCAGCAGTTCCCCGGGAGGGAACGAGCAGTACTTC. Encoded protein: CASSSPGGNEQYF.